The 15 T cell receptor beta chains presented below share a single source sample, sequenced in a study of blood T cells in healthy people across ages. PCR was performed a second time for roughly 7 to 12 cycles using a sample-barcoded 5' primer and a J-beta primer mix. TCRdb passed the 5' RACE reads through MiXCR, listing each CDR3 protein once. The data hold 800,000 or so distinct CDR3 sequences, with just under 25% observed a single time. This sample was also put to use in a study of T cells of mothers and their children.

The sequencing input was blood. The receptors come from a boy younger than 18 in good health.

The sample holds a few counts of this clonotype. The chain combines TRBV15 with TRBJ2-5; D not certain. Germline assignment: CDR1 LNHNV and CDR2 YYDKDF (reference sequence). The CDR3 has 13 amino acids. Trimming left V 3 bases short and J 5 bases short, with 10 bases between. The chain's CDR3 is CATSRLKSETQYF. The CDR3 DNA reads as TGTGCCACCAGCAGGCTAAAATCGGAGACCCAGTACTTC. Supplemented by reference TRBV15 and TRBJ2-5, the full variable domain reads DAMVIQNPRYQVTQFGKPVTLSCSQTLNHNVMYWYQQKSSQAPKLLFHYYDKDFNNEADTPDNFQSRRPNTSFCFLDIRSPGLGDTAMYLCATSRLKSETQYFGPGTRLLVL.

This chain links TRBV3-1 with TRBJ2-5; 7 nucleotides agree with TRBD1. Germline-derived CDR1 and CDR2 are LGHDT and YNNKEL (reference sequence). The CDR3 length is 15 residues. The V segment lost 4 bases and the J segment 1 base; nucleotides outside the gene matches: 6. CDR3 sequence (DNA): TGTGCCAGCAGCCTTAAAACAGGGGTCCAAGAGACCCAGTACTTC. Protein: CASSLKTGVQETQYF.

A few counts support this clonotype. The chain carries TRBV29-1 and TRBJ2-1, with D maybe TRBD1 (6 bases). V lost 2 bases and J 4 bases, leaving 12 bases between the germline ends. The CDR3 extends over 14 amino acids. Germline assignment: CDR1 SQVTM and CDR2 ANQGSEA. CDR3 amino acids: CSVESRTDYNEQFF. CDR3 bases: TGCAGCGTTGAATCCCGGACAGATTACAATGAGCAGTTCTTC.

This clonotype was observed a handful of times. The J gene is TRBJ1-5, the V gene TRBV28, with TRBD1 identical over 12 bases. The CDR3 is 15 residues long. V trimming: 7 bases; J trimming: 6 bases; junction bases outside the gene matches: 7. Germline values: CDR1 MDHEN, CDR2 SYDVKM. CDR3 loop: CASTKGQGASQPQHF. The CDR3 DNA follows: TGTGCCAGCACTAAGGGACAGGGGGCGAGTCAGCCCCAGCATTTT.

The chain joins TRBV5-1 to TRBJ2-1, with D perhaps matching TRBD1 or TRBD2 (6 bases each). Per germline, CDR1 SGHRS and CDR2 YFSETQ. With 4 bases removed from V and 9 bases from J, the gap between germline ends came to 23 bases. CDR3 length: 16 residues. CDR3 coding DNA: TGCGCCAGCAGCGGCGGGGACAAGGGATACGGGAGTGAGCAGTTCTTC. Protein product: CASSGGDKGYGSEQFF. Drawing the rest from reference TRBV5-1 and TRBJ2-1, the complete variable domain is KAGVTQTPRYLIKTRGQQVTLSCSPISGHRSVSWYQQTPGQGLQFLFEYFSETQRNKGNFPGRFSGRQFSNSRSEMNVSTLELGDSALYLCASSGGDKGYGSEQFFGPGTRLTVL.

Only a few counts were recorded for this clonotype. The V and J genes are TRBV29-1 and TRBJ2-7; 7 bases agree with TRBD1. With V trimmed by 6 bases and J by 3 bases, 11 bases remained unmatched. CDR1 SQVTM and CDR2 ANQGSEA come from the germline V gene. The CDR3 is made up of 14 amino acids. CDR3 nucleotide sequence: TGCAGCGTAATCTTAGGGGGCGTCATCTACGAGCAGTACTTC. It specifies CSVILGGVIYEQYF.

A few counts support this clonotype. The chain joins TRBV5-1 to TRBJ1-4; D is ambiguous. From germline, CDR1 is SGHRS and CDR2 YFSETQ. Trimming took off 3 bases at V and 8 bases at J, with 11 bases between the two ends. This CDR3 region has 13 residues. CDR3 loop: CASSSDSGEKLFF. CDR3 nucleotide sequence: TGCGCCAGCAGCTCCGATTCGGGGGAAAAACTGTTTTTT.

The CDR3 DNA follows: TGTGCCAGCACTAGGGGGCAGGGGACCTACGAGCAGTACTTC. Translated, it gives CASTRGQGTYEQYF. The chain employs TRBV2 and TRBJ2-7, with 7 bases aligning to TRBD1. V trimming: 7 bases; J trimming: 2 bases; junction bases outside the gene matches: 8. Looked up from germline, CDR1 is SNHLY and CDR2 is FYNNEI. The CDR3 is 14 amino acids.

This chain links TRBV20-1 with TRBJ2-3, with D maybe TRBD1 (6 bases). This CDR3 is built from 15 residues. The germline V gene encodes CDR1 DFQATT and CDR2 SNEGSKA (reference sequence). Trimming cost V 0 bases and J 9 bases, with 19 bases left between them. The CDR3 reads CSARDPPRGQRTQYF. The DNA of the CDR3 is TGCAGTGCTAGAGATCCCCCCCGAGGACAGAGGACGCAGTATTTT.

About this clonotype itself: This CDR3 fails to terminate in the conserved phenylalanine or tryptophan, so it likely reflects a read error. The chain combines TRBV27 with TRBJ2-4; D call uncertain. The CDR3 runs 14 residues. CDR1 and CDR2 (germline): MNHEY, SMNVEV (reference sequence). Between the trimmed V and J ends, which lost 8 bases and 4 bases, there was a span of 15 bases. CDR3 DNA sequence: TGTGCCAGCCGAATTGCCAGTATTAAAAACATTCAGTACCTC. Translating gives CASRIASIKNIQYL.

V usage is TRBV7-6 and J usage is TRBJ2-5; possibly TRBD1 or TRBD2 for D (5 bases each). CDR1 and CDR2 (germline): SGHVS, FNYEAQ. The V end was cut by 2 bases, the J end by 5 bases, with 15 bases between. This CDR3 has 15 amino acids. The CDR3 protein is CASSLLSGDGETQYF. The CDR3 coding sequence is TGTGCCAGCAGCTTATTATCCGGGGACGGGGAGACCCAGTACTTC.

The chain combines TRBV28 with TRBJ2-5; TRBD2 matches 7 bases. Looked up from germline, CDR1 is MDHEN and CDR2 is SYDVKM. The CDR3 has 13 amino acids. J gave up 7 bases and V 3 bases, and 5 bases lay outside the gene matches. CDR3 protein: CASSLDGGRTQYF. CDR3 bases: TGTGCCAGCAGTTTGGACGGGGGGAGGACCCAGTACTTC.

This clonotype was picked up many times. This rearrangement joins TRBV5-1 to TRBJ2-1; D uncertain. Trimming left V 2 bases short and J 6 bases short, with 6 bases between. The CDR3 is made up of 12 amino acids. Germline-derived CDR1 and CDR2 are SGHRS and YFSETQ. The CDR3 reads CASSFSSNEQFF. CDR3 DNA sequence: TGCGCCAGCAGCTTTAGTAGCAATGAGCAGTTCTTC. Together with reference TRBV5-1 and TRBJ2-1, the CDR3 gives the full variable domain: KAGVTQTPRYLIKTRGQQVTLSCSPISGHRSVSWYQQTPGQGLQFLFEYFSETQRNKGNFPGRFSGRQFSNSRSEMNVSTLELGDSALYLCASSFSSNEQFFGPGTRLTVL.

J is TRBJ2-5 and V is TRBV29-1, with D perhaps matching TRBD1 (6 bases). V was clipped by 1 base and J by 5 bases, with 26 bases between them. The CDR3 extends over 18 amino acids. Germline loops: CDR1 SQVTM, CDR2 ANQGSEA. The chain's CDR3 is CSVEASRQVRYGAETQYF. CDR3 nucleotide sequence: TGCAGCGTTGAAGCCTCCAGACAGGTTCGGTATGGAGCGGAGACCCAGTACTTC. The full variable domain, its missing parts supplied by reference TRBV29-1 and TRBJ2-5, is SAVISQKPSRDICQRGTSLTIQCQVDSQVTMMFWYRQQPGQSLTLIATANQGSEATYESGFVIDKFPISRPNLTFSTLTVSNMSPEDSSIYLCSVEASRQVRYGAETQYFGPGTRLLVL.

This clonotype was recorded at least ten times. The chain recombines TRBV29-1 with TRBJ2-7; the D gene is possibly TRBD1 (6 bases). V was clipped by 0 bases and J by 5 bases, with 14 bases between them. The CDR3 loop spans 14 amino acids. Germline V gene sequence: CDR1 SQVTM, CDR2 ANQGSEA. Here the CDR3 reads CSVEEGRGLDEQYF. The CDR3 region has the DNA TGCAGCGTTGAAGAAGGAAGGGGGTTAGACGAGCAGTACTTC.